Each of the 24 T cell receptor beta chains below was sequenced from the same sample in a study of T cell responses to AZD1222 COVID-19 vaccine. Clones were sequenced by immunoSEQ multiplex PCR, and TCRdb holds only the in-frame ones, with some missing. The sample carries approximately 110,000 clones, about nine tenths recorded once. The material sequenced was peripheral blood, taken on day 0 of AZD1222 vaccination. These receptors were obtained from an adult in good health.

This chain connects TRBV28 to TRBJ2-1; 7 nucleotides line up with TRBD1. The length of the CDR3 is 16 residues. J was trimmed by 7 bases and V by 4 bases; bases with no gene match: 13. Germline CDR1 MDHEN, CDR2 SYDVKM. The CDR3 DNA is TGTGCCAGCAGTTCTTCCTCGGCAGGGGGTGAAAATGAGCAGTTCTTC. Its protein product is CASSSSSAGGENEQFF.

The rearrangement uses TRBV5-1 and TRBJ2-1, with TRBD2 matching over 13 bases. The germline gives CDR1 SGHRS, CDR2 YFSETQ. The CDR3 sequence is 16 residues long. V dropped 0 bases and J dropped 6; count of bases not matched to a gene: 3. The CDR3 loop is CASSLGLAGGRNEQFF. The CDR3 DNA follows: TGCGCCAGCAGCTTGGGACTAGCGGGGGGTCGCAATGAGCAGTTCTTC. Drawing the rest from reference TRBV5-1 and TRBJ2-1, the complete variable domain is KAGVTQTPRYLIKTRGQQVTLSCSPISGHRSVSWYQQTPGQGLQFLFEYFSETQRNKGNFPGRFSGRQFSNSRSEMNVSTLELGDSALYLCASSLGLAGGRNEQFFGPGTRLTVL.

The chain carries TRBV6-5 and TRBJ2-2; D is possibly TRBD1 or TRBD2 (5 bases each). The germline V gene encodes CDR1 MNHEY and CDR2 SVGAGI. The V gene lost 6 bases and the J gene lost 5 bases, with 10 bases spanning the gap. This CDR3 comprises 13 residues. The CDR3 protein is CASRRDGTGELFF. CDR3 DNA: TGTGCCAGCAGGAGGGACGGTACCGGGGAGCTGTTTTTT.

V gene TRBV28 combines with J gene TRBJ1-2, with D possibly TRBD1 on 6 matching bases. CDR3 length: 13 residues. CDR1 and CDR2 from the germline V gene are MDHEN and SYDVKM. With 4 bases removed from V and 8 bases from J, the gap between germline ends came to 14 bases. For the CDR3, the DNA is TGTGCCAGCAGTTCGGCAGGGGCGTTGGGCTACACCTTC. It yields the protein CASSSAGALGYTF.

This clone was observed a single time. The V and J genes are TRBV7-2 and TRBJ2-2; 8 bases are shared with TRBD2. After removal of 8 bases from V and 7 bases from J, the junction contained 9 bases not matched to a gene. CDR3 size: 14 residues. The germline V gene has CDR1 SGHTA and CDR2 FQGNSA. CDR3 amino acids: CASYTGTRSGELFF. The CDR3 region has the DNA TGTGCCAGCTATACCGGGACTAGGAGCGGGGAGCTGTTTTTT.

This chain joins TRBV19 and TRBJ2-1; no clear D gene. V was shortened by 5 bases and J by 0 bases, with 14 bases between the two germline ends. Germline lookup yields CDR1 LNHDA and CDR2 SQIVND (reference sequence). The CDR3 covers 16 residues. The CDR3 loop is CASSDPHGSSYNEQFF. CDR3 nucleotide sequence: TGTGCCAGTAGTGATCCCCACGGAAGCTCCTACAATGAGCAGTTCTTC.

The rearrangement links TRBV6-5 to TRBJ1-5, with 9 bases lining up with TRBD1. J lost 7 bases, V lost 8 bases, and 6 bases had no gene match. The CDR3 is 13 amino acids. Germline CDR1 and CDR2: MNHEY and SVGAGI. The CDR3 protein is CASGTGRDQPQHF. The CDR3, as DNA: TGTGCCAGCGGGACAGGGCGGGACCAGCCCCAGCATTTT.

The V call is TRBV25-1, the J call TRBJ2-1; D unclear. The CDR3 sequence is 13 residues long. Trimming pared 3 bases from V and 4 bases from J, leaving 7 bases between. From germline, CDR1 is MGHDK and CDR2 SYGVNS. The CDR3 protein is CASSDPLYNEQFF. The CDR3, as DNA: TGTGCCAGCAGTGATCCCCTGTACAATGAGCAGTTCTTC.

The V gene is TRBV6-6, the J gene TRBJ1-1, with D unclear. With 0 bases removed from V and 1 base from J, the gap between germline ends came to 6 bases. Germline V gene lookup returns CDR1 MNHNY and CDR2 SVGAGI (reference sequence). The CDR3 consists of 14 residues. This chain's CDR3 is CASSYSVANTEAFF. CDR3 nucleotides: TGTGCCAGCAGTTACTCGGTAGCGAACACTGAAGCTTTCTTT.

This chain's CDR3 is CASSELGASGNQPQHF. As DNA, the CDR3 is TGTGCCAGCAGTGAATTAGGGGCATCCGGGAATCAGCCCCAGCATTTT. The rearrangement joins TRBV2 to TRBJ1-5; perhaps TRBD1 as D (5 bases). The CDR3 contains 16 residues. Germline V CDR1 and CDR2: SNHLY, FYNNEI. The ends were cut back, 2 bases at V and 4 bases at J, with 15 bases in the middle.

V is TRBV6-2 or TRBV6-3 and J is TRBJ2-6; D is unresolved. Germline V gene data show CDR1 as MNHEY and CDR2 as SVGEGT. With 6 bases removed from V and 0 bases from J, the gap between germline ends came to 3 bases. The CDR3 length is 13 residues. CDR3 DNA sequence: TGTGCCAGCAGCCTCTCTGGGGCCAACGTCCTGACTTTC. This sequence encodes CASSLSGANVLTF.

The genes are TRBV15 and TRBJ2-3; 8 bases match TRBD1. Germline V gene data show CDR1 as LNHNV and CDR2 as YYDKDF (reference sequence). J gave up 2 bases and V 3 bases, and 7 bases lay outside the gene matches. This CDR3 contains 16 residues. DNA for the CDR3: TGTGCCACCAGCAGGGGTGAACAGGGGGTCACAGATACGCAGTATTTT. Its protein product is CATSRGEQGVTDTQYF.

The chain links TRBV29-1 to TRBJ2-2; the match to TRBD2 covers 7 bases. This CDR3 has 12 residues. Trimming at V came to 6 bases and at J to 5 bases, leaving 3 bases not matched to a gene. Looked up from germline, CDR1 is SQVTM and CDR2 is ANQGSEA. As DNA, the CDR3 is TGCAGCGTGCGCGGGGGAACCGGGGAGCTGTTTTTT. Its translation is CSVRGGTGELFF.

The J gene is TRBJ1-5, the V gene TRBV28; maybe TRBD1 (6 bases). The V gene's germline CDR1 is MDHEN and CDR2 SYDVKM. The CDR3 has 14 amino acids. The V end lost 7 bases, the J end lost 7 bases, and 17 bases lay between the germline ends. This CDR3 is CASTLGGQGQPQHF. The DNA of the CDR3 is TGTGCCAGCACCCTGGGGGGGCAGGGACAGCCCCAGCATTTT.

The chain recombines TRBV5-1 with TRBJ2-7, with TRBD2 identical over 7 bases. J lost 3 bases, V lost 4 bases, and 13 bases had no gene match. Germline assignment: CDR1 SGHRS and CDR2 YFSETQ. The CDR3 has 16 amino acids. The CDR3: CASSPQETSFGYEQYF. In DNA, the CDR3 is TGCGCCAGCAGCCCCCAGGAGACTAGCTTTGGCTACGAGCAGTACTTC.

The chain has TRBV28 and TRBJ1-6; 7 nucleotides line up with TRBD1. Unmatched junction bases numbered 12, after V lost 6 bases and J lost 10 bases. The CDR3 totals 15 residues. Germline values: CDR1 MDHEN, CDR2 SYDVKM. CDR3 nucleotides: TGTGCCAGCAGCCGATCCGACAGGGACGGGTCACCCCTCCACTTT. Amino acid sequence: CASSRSDRDGSPLHF.

This clone was recorded once. The J gene is TRBJ1-4, the V gene TRBV10-3; unclear D gene. The CDR3 loop spans 14 amino acids. CDR1 is ENHRY, CDR2 SYGVKD, per germline. V shed 1 base and J shed 8 bases, with 11 bases lying between them. CDR3 nucleotide sequence: TGTGCCATCAGTGAGTGGGCCCTCTGGGAAAAACTGTTTTTT. It specifies CAISEWALWEKLFF.

This chain uses TRBV9 with TRBJ2-1; D remains ambiguous. Germline V CDR1 and CDR2: SGDLS, YYNGEE. This CDR3 spans 14 amino acids. V was shortened by 0 bases and J by 4 bases, with 8 bases between the two germline ends. In DNA, the CDR3 is TGTGCCAGCAGCGTAGTCCCAGCTTACAATGAGCAGTTCTTC. This translates into CASSVVPAYNEQFF.

The gene calls are TRBV28 and TRBJ2-3; D remains unclear. Germline V gene lookup returns CDR1 MDHEN and CDR2 SYDVKM. Trimming pared 2 bases from V and 2 bases from J, leaving 11 bases between. The CDR3 is made up of 15 amino acids. This chain's CDR3 is CASSLAYSFTDTQYF. The CDR3 DNA reads TGTGCCAGCAGTTTAGCCTATAGCTTCACAGATACGCAGTATTTT.

This chain links TRBV28 with TRBJ1-4; 9 bases are a match to TRBD1. Germline loops: CDR1 MDHEN, CDR2 SYDVKM. The junction had 4 bases not matched to a gene; V was cut back by 5 bases and J by 6 bases. This CDR3 spans 14 amino acids. The CDR3 region has the DNA TGTGCCAGCAGTAGGGGACAGGGATATGAAAAACTGTTTTTT. It yields the protein CASSRGQGYEKLFF.

The V and J genes are TRBV7-2 and TRBJ2-7, with 10 bases matching TRBD1. V shed 4 bases, J shed 2 bases, and the junction held 2 bases outside the gene matches. The CDR3 spans 14 residues. Germline values: CDR1 SGHTA, CDR2 FQGNSA. The CDR3, as DNA: TGTGCCAGCAGCTCCGGGACAGGGGCCTACGAGCAGTACTTC. This translates into CASSSGTGAYEQYF.

The chain carries TRBV11-3 and TRBJ2-7, with unresolved D. The V gene lost 8 bases and the J gene lost 1 base, with 9 bases spanning the gap. The CDR3 is 12 amino acids. Germline CDR1 reads SGHNT; CDR2 reads YENEEA. This CDR3 reads CASVLISYEQYF. CDR3 DNA sequence: TGTGCCAGCGTGTTAATTTCCTACGAGCAGTACTTC.

The chain links TRBV2 to TRBJ1-4; D gene ambiguous. Germline V gives CDR1 SNHLY, CDR2 FYNNEI. The CDR3 has 15 residues. Trimming took 5 bases from V and 8 from J, leaving 18 bases between them. CDR3 sequence: CASSSAEVEREKLFF. DNA of the CDR3: TGTGCCAGCAGTTCGGCGGAGGTCGAGAGGGAAAAACTGTTTTTT. Complete variable domain (other parts from reference TRBV2 and TRBJ1-4): EPEVTQTPSHQVTQMGQEVILRCVPISNHLYFYWYRQILGQKVEFLVSFYNNEISEKSEIFDDQFSVERPDGSNFTLKIRSTKLEDSAMYFCASSSAEVEREKLFFGSGTQLSVL.

The chain couples TRBV24-1 to TRBJ2-3; 9 bases are a match to TRBD1. Germline CDR1 reads KGHDR; CDR2 reads SFDVKD. This CDR3 contains 16 residues. V shed 4 bases, J shed 5 bases, and the junction held 9 bases outside the gene matches. The CDR3 DNA reads TGTGCCACCAGTGAGTCTACAGGGGGCGTGGGAGATACGCAGTATTTT. This codes for CATSESTGGVGDTQYF.